This record looks at one T cell receptor beta chain sequence and its context. Its antigen is currently unknown. Clones were sequenced by immunoSEQ multiplex PCR, and TCRdb holds only the in-frame ones, with some missing. The sample has some 76,000 clones, around 96% seen once. Time point given: recipient sample about 28 days before transplant, after cytoreduction. Germline CDR1 is SQVTM and CDR2 is ANQGSEA. Trimming pared 5 bases from V and 4 bases from J, leaving 9 bases between. The CDR3 contains 11 residues. This record comes from a study of T cell clonotyping in hematopoietic cell transplantation. Study-level results: Few recipient clonotypes overlapped donors; over 97% were de novo at given depth.

The chain couples TRBV29-1 to TRBJ2-7, with unresolved D. The material was peripheral blood mononuclear cells, obtained before stem cell transplant. The receptor was isolated from a woman aged 50 to 60 with acute myeloid leukemia. Some clones in this sample may be carry-over from other donors' samples. CDR3 protein: CSVSGPYEQYF. CDR3 bases: TGCAGCGTTAGTGGACCTTACGAGCAGTACTTC.